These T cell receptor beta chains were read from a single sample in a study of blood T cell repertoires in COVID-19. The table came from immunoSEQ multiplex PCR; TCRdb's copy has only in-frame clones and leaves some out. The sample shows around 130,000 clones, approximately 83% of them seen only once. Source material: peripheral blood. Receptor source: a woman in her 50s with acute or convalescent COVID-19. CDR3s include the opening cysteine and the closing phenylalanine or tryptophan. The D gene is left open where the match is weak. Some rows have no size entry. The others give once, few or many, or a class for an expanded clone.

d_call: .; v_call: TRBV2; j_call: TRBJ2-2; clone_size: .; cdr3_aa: CASSGGGWELFF; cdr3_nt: TGTGCCAGCAGTGGGGGGGGCTGGGAGCTGTTTTTT
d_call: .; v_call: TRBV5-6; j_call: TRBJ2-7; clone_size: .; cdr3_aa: CASSPPNRYYEQYF; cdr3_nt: TGTGCCAGCAGCCCACCCAACAGATACTACGAGCAGTACTTC
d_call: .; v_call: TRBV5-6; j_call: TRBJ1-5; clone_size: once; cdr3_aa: CASSLGRQKGQPQHF; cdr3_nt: TGTGCCAGCAGCTTGGGGAGGCAGAAGGGTCAGCCCCAGCATTTT
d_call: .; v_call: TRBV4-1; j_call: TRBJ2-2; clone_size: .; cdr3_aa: CASSQERSGELFF; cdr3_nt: TGCGCCAGCAGCCAAGAACGGAGCGGGGAGCTGTTTTTT
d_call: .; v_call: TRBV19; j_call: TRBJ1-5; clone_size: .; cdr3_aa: CASSIRPRVGNQPQHF; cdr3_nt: TGTGCCAGTAGTATCCGGCCCCGGGTGGGCAATCAGCCCCAGCATTTT
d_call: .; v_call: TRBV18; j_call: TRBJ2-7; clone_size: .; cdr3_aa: CASSPGGVSYEQYF; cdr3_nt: TGTGCCAGCTCACCGGGAGGCGTCTCCTACGAGCAGTACTTC
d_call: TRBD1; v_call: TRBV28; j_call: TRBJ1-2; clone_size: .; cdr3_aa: CASRWTGQGYTF; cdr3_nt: TGTGCCAGCAGGTGGACAGGACAAGGCTACACCTTC
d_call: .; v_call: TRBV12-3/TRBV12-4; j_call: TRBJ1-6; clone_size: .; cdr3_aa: CASSLAQGSPPHF; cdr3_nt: TGTGCCAGCAGTTTAGCACAGGGTTCACCCCCCCACTTT
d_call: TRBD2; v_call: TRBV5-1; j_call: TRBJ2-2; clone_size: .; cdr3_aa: CASSLRTSGGRNTGELFF; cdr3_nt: TGCGCCAGCAGCTTGAGGACTAGCGGGGGGAGGAACACCGGGGAGCTGTTTTTT
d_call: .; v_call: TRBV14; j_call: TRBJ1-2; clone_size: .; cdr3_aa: CASSQAGQSYYSGYTF; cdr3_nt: TGTGCCAGCAGCCAAGCCGGACAGAGCTACTATTCGGGCTACACCTTC
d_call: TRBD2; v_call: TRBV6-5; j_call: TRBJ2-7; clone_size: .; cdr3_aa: CASSRTSGDSYEQYF; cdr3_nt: TGTGCCAGCAGCCGGACTAGCGGGGATTCCTACGAGCAGTACTTC
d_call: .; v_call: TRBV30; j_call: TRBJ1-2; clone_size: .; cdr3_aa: CAWSREGIVYGYTF; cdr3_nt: TGTGCCTGGAGTCGGGAGGGAATCGTCTATGGCTACACCTTC
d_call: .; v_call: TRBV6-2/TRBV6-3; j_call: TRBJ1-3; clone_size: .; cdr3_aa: CASSYRVGHADSGNTIYF; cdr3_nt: TGTGCCAGCAGTTACCGTGTGGGACACGCCGACTCTGGAAACACCATATATTTT
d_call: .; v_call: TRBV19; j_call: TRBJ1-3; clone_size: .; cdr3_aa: CASSIPDGNRNTIYF; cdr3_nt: TGTGCCAGTAGTATTCCCGACGGGAATCGAAACACCATATATTTT
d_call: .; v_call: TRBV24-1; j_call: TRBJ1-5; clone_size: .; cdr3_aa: CATSGDRRRAQHF; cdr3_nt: TGTGCCACCAGTGGCGACAGGCGAAGGGCCCAGCATTTT
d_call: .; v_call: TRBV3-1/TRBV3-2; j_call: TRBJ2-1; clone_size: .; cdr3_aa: CASSQSGTNEQFF; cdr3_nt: TGTGCCAGCAGCCAATCGGGTACCAATGAGCAGTTCTTC
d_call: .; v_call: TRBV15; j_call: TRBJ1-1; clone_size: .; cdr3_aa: CATSRGGTSNTEAFF; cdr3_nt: TGTGCCACCAGCAGAGGAGGGACAAGTAACACTGAAGCTTTCTTT
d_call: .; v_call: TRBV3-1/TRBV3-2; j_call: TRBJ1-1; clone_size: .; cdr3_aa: CASSSSGNTEAFF; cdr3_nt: TGTGCCAGCAGCTCGTCCGGGAACACTGAAGCTTTCTTT
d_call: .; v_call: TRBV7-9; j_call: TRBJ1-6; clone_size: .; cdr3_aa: CASSGEGYNSPLHF; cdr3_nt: TGTGCCAGCTCCGGGGAGGGCTATAATTCACCCCTCCACTTT
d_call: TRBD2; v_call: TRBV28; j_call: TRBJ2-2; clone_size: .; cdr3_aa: CASSSLLGGGYTGELFF; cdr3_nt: TGTGCCAGCAGTTCTCTTCTGGGCGGGGGGTACACCGGGGAGCTGTTTTTT
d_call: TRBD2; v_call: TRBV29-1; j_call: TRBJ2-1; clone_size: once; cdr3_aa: CSVILAGVYNEQFF; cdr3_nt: TGCAGCGTGATCTTGGCGGGGGTATACAATGAGCAGTTCTTC
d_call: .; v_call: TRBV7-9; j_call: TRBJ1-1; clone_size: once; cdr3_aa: CASDMGGGPEAFF; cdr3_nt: TGTGCCAGCGATATGGGAGGGGGGCCTGAAGCTTTCTTT
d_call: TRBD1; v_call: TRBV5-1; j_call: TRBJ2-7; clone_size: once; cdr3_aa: CASSLGQGFVRDYEQYF; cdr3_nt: TGCGCCAGCAGCTTGGGACAGGGATTCGTTAGGGACTACGAGCAGTACTTC
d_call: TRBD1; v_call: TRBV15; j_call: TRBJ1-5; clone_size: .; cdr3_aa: CATERRTGGYQPQHF; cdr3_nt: TGTGCCACCGAGCGGAGGACAGGGGGCTATCAGCCCCAGCATTTT
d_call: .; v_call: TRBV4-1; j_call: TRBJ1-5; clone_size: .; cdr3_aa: CASSQDQALGQPQHF; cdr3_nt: TGCGCCAGTAGCCAAGATCAGGCCCTGGGTCAGCCCCAGCATTTT
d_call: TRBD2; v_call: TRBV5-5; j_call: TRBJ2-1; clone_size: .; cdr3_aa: CASSVPGTSGFNEQFF; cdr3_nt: TGTGCCAGCAGCGTACCCGGGACTAGCGGATTTAATGAGCAGTTCTTC
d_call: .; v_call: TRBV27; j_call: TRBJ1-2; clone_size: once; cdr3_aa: CASSGGNYGYTF; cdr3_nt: TGTGCCAGCAGTGGAGGGAACTATGGCTACACCTTC
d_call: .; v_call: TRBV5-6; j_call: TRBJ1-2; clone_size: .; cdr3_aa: CASRLGPGINNYGYTF; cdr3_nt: TGTGCCAGCAGGTTAGGTCCGGGAATTAATAACTATGGCTACACCTTC
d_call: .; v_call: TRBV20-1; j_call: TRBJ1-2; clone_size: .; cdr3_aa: CSARVSEGYTF; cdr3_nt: TGCAGTGCTAGAGTGTCTGAGGGCTACACCTTC
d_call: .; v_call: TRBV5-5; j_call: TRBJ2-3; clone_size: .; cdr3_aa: CASSLVQPTDTQYF; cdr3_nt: TGTGCCAGCAGCTTGGTACAACCTACAGATACGCAGTATTTT
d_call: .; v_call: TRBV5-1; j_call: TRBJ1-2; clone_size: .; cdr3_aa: CASRQEEQGTRGPRMGYTF; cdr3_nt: TGCGCCAGCAGACAGGAAGAACAGGGAACCAGAGGGCCACGAATGGGCTACACCTTC
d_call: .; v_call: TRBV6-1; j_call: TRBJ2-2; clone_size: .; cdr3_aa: CASSEVSGRGIPGELFF; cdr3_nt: TGTGCCAGCAGTGAAGTTTCGGGGCGGGGAATCCCCGGGGAGCTGTTTTTT
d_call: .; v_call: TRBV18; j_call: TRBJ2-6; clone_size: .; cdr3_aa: CASSPPGQGGTGANVLTF; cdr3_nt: TGTGCCAGCTCACCCCCCGGGCAGGGTGGGACTGGGGCCAACGTCCTGACTTTC
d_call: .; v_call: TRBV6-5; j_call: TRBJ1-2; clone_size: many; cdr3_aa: CASMLGAHYGYTF; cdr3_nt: TGTGCCAGCATGCTGGGGGCTCACTATGGCTACACCTTC
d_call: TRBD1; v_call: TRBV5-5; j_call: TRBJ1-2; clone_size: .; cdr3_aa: CASSYRGAHGYTF; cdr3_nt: TGTGCCAGCAGCTACAGGGGGGCTCATGGCTACACCTTC
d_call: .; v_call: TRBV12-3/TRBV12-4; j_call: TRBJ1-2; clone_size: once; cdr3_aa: CASISQGFGYTF; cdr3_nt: TGTGCCAGCATCTCACAGGGCTTCGGCTACACCTTC
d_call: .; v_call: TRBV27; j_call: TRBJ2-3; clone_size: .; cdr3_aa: CASSLTMRGSITDTQYF; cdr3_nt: TGTGCCAGCAGTTTAACTATGCGGGGATCAATCACAGATACGCAGTATTTT
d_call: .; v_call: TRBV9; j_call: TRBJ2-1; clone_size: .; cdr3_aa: CASSARPRRSYNEQFF; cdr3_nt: TGTGCCAGCAGCGCCAGACCTCGGAGATCCTACAATGAGCAGTTCTTC
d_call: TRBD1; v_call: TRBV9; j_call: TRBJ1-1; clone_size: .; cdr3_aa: CASSVTGQFNSGAFF; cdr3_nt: TGTGCCAGCAGCGTAACGGGACAGTTTAACTCCGGAGCTTTCTTT
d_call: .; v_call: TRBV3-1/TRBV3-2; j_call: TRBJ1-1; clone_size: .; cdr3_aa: CASSQAAAGTEAFF; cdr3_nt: TGTGCCAGCAGCCAAGCGGCCGCGGGCACTGAAGCTTTCTTT